These 4 T cell receptor beta chains originate from one sample sequenced in a study of human T cells and chemical hapten exposure. Time point denoted: patch test 3, about 24 weeks after DPC sensitization. Treatment noted: therapeutic diphenylcyclopropenone sensitization with weekly scalp DPC. TCRdb re-called the RACE reads through MiXCR, storing one row per CDR3 protein. The sample lists about 190,000 distinct CDR3 sequences; about 22% were seen once. This specimen was whole blood, taken in connection with sensitization to the hapten diphenylcyclopropenone (DPC). The source of these receptors is a woman aged 40 to 50 with alopecia areata. Some clones in this sample may be carry-over from other donors' samples.

Points on this clonotype: A read error may produce the germline difference seen at one junction end. This chain links TRBV11-1 with TRBJ2-7, with 7 bases that match TRBD1. Germline loops: CDR1 SGHAT, CDR2 FQDESV (reference sequence). The CDR3 is 15 residues long. The CDR3 bases are TGTGCCGGCAGCTTATACAGGACAGGCGGGTACGAGCAGTACTTC. It yields the protein CAGSLYRTGGYEQYF.

In its sample, this clonotype was seen many times. The V and J genes are TRBV11-1 and TRBJ2-3, with 7 bases identical to TRBD2. The germline gives CDR1 SGHAT, CDR2 FQDESV (reference sequence). The CDR3 runs 17 residues. Germline trimming cut 5 bases from V and 4 bases from J; bases unmatched to any gene: 15. CDR3 sequence reads: CASSQWVGGSWADTQYF. DNA for the CDR3: TGTGCCAGCAGCCAGTGGGTCGGCGGGAGTTGGGCAGATACGCAGTATTTT.

The J gene is TRBJ1-2, the V gene TRBV2, with a possible D match to TRBD1 (5 bases). V was shortened by 6 bases and J by 4 bases, with 15 bases between the two germline ends. Per the germline V gene, CDR1 is SNHLY and CDR2 is FYNNEI. The CDR3 extends over 14 amino acids. The CDR3 DNA follows: TGTGCCAGCAGACCCGGCGACAGAGGCTATGGCTACACCTTC. Translating it yields CASRPGDRGYGYTF.

The chain combines TRBV27 with TRBJ2-7; possible D gene TRBD1, 6 bases. The V gene's germline CDR1 is MNHEY and CDR2 SMNVEV (reference sequence). This CDR3 spans 14 amino acids. The V end lost 3 bases, the J end lost 7 bases, and 16 bases lay between the germline ends. The CDR3 coding sequence is TGTGCCAGCAGTTTGGGTACAGGGCTAGGGGAGCAGTACTTC. This codes for CASSLGTGLGEQYF.